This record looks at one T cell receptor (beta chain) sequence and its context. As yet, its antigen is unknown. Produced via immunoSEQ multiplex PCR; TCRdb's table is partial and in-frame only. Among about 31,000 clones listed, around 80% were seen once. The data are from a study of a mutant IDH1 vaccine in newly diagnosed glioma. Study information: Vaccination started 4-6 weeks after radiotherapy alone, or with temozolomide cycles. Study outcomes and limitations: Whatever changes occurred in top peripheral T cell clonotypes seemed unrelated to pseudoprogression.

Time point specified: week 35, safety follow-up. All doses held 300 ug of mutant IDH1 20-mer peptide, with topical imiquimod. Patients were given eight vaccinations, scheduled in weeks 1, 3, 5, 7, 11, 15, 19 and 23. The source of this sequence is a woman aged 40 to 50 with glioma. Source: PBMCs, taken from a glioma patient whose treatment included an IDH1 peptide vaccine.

The CDR3 spells CASRPGTLSYEQYF. CDR3 nucleotide sequence: TGTGCCAGCAGGCCCGGGACACTATCCTACGAGCAGTACTTC. The V and J genes are TRBV11-2 and TRBJ2-7, with D perhaps TRBD1 (6 bases). This CDR3 is 14 amino acids long. In germline, CDR1 is SGHAT, CDR2 FQNNGV. V lost 6 bases and J lost 1, with 13 bases in between.